This entry features one T cell receptor beta chain sequence. Mouse names are used for the genes. Sequencing ends 4 residues short of the CDR3 end; the germline J gene provides the rest. Extracted RNA was reverse transcribed into cDNA, the sequencing template. The method was immunoSEQ multiplex PCR; TCRdb's version includes in-frame clones alone and lacks a portion of them. The sample includes roughly 260,000 clones, none of them occurring once. CD4, CD8alpha, NKG2D, NKG2ACE and other markers guided sorting of pooled cutaneous lymph node cells. Germline CDR1 and CDR2: FNHDT and SITEND (reference sequence). The CDR3 contains 12 residues. The sample belongs to a study of CD8+ T cells in alopecia areata.

The sample was CD4+ T cells sorted from a lymph node. This chain joins TRBV19 and TRBJ2-7; D gene uncertain. This clonotype originated in a C3H/HeJ mouse with alopecia areata. The MHC haplotype recorded for the strain is H2-k. The CDR3 bases that were read are TGTGCCAGCAGTATAGAACAGCAT. It translates to CASSIEQH. The CDR3 as a whole reads CASSIEQHEQYF.